This passage covers 24 T cell receptor beta chains from one sample sequenced in a study of T cell responses to AZD1222 COVID-19 vaccine. TCRdb's copy holds only in-frame clones and misses some; the assay was immunoSEQ multiplex PCR. The data show tens of thousands of clones, 90% seen once. The sample here was peripheral blood, taken on day 0 of AZD1222 vaccination. The source of these receptors is an adult in good health.

The gene calls are TRBV19 and TRBJ2-1, with 7 bases aligning to TRBD1. The V gene end was trimmed by 3 bases and the J gene end by 1 base; junction bases not matched to a gene: 0. Germline V lookup: CDR1 LNHDA, CDR2 SQIVND (reference sequence). The CDR3 is 14 residues long. Here the CDR3 reads CASSMGQSYNEQFF. The CDR3 DNA sequence: TGTGCCAGTAGTATGGGACAGTCCTACAATGAGCAGTTCTTC.

The V gene is TRBV7-2, the J gene TRBJ1-1, with TRBD1 matching 7 bases. Per germline, CDR1 SGHTA and CDR2 FQGNSA. With 5 bases clipped from V and 5 bases from J, the junction kept 5 bases outside the gene matches. The CDR3 contains 13 residues. The CDR3 region has the DNA TGTGCCAGCAGCGCGACAGGGTGGACTGAAGCTTTCTTT. It codes for CASSATGWTEAFF. The whole variable domain, filled in from reference TRBV7-2 and TRBJ1-1, reads GAGVSQSPSNKVTEKGKDVELRCDPISGHTALYWYRQSLGQGLEFLIYFQGNSAPDKSGLPSDRFSAERTGGSVSTLTIQRTQQEDSAVYLCASSATGWTEAFFGQGTRLTVV.

This chain uses TRBV11-2 with TRBJ1-5, with 7 bases aligning to TRBD1. CDR1 is SGHAT, CDR2 FQNNGV, per germline. The V gene end was trimmed by 0 bases and the J gene end by 9 bases; junction bases not matched to a gene: 5. This CDR3 has 14 amino acids. The CDR3 protein is CASSLDRGWGPQHF. In DNA form, the CDR3 reads TGTGCCAGCAGCTTAGACAGGGGGTGGGGGCCCCAGCATTTT.

The chain carries TRBV5-6 and TRBJ1-3; D is uncertain. The CDR3 is 14 residues long. Germline V gene data show CDR1 as SGHDT and CDR2 as YYEEEE. The germline V and J ends were trimmed by 2 bases and 0 bases, with 6 bases remaining between them. The CDR3 here is CASSLYTSGNTIYF. For the CDR3, the DNA is TGTGCCAGCAGCTTATATACCTCTGGAAACACCATATATTTT.

CDR3 amino acids: CASSFRGAVYNEQFF. In DNA, the CDR3 is TGTGCCAGCAGTTTTAGGGGGGCCGTTTACAATGAGCAGTTCTTC. This chain connects TRBV27 to TRBJ2-1; D possibly matches TRBD1 or TRBD2 (6 bases each). CDR3 length: 15 amino acids. From germline, CDR1 is MNHEY and CDR2 SMNVEV (reference sequence). V was trimmed by 3 bases and J by 4 bases, leaving 13 bases between them.

This chain connects TRBV28 to TRBJ2-5, with 9 positions matching TRBD1. Germline V gives CDR1 MDHEN, CDR2 SYDVKM. The CDR3 has 15 residues. The ends lost 4 bases at V and 5 bases at J; junction bases unmatched: 8. CDR3 bases: TGTGCCAGCAGTTCCATAGACAGGGGGTGGGAGACCCAGTACTTC. Residues: CASSSIDRGWETQYF.

The chain recombines TRBV20-1 with TRBJ1-5; D ambiguous. Trimming left V 6 bases short and J 12 bases short, with 12 bases between. The germline V gene has CDR1 DFQATT and CDR2 SNEGSKA (reference sequence). The CDR3 loop spans 10 amino acids. This CDR3 is CSATTSIQHF. CDR3 bases: TGCAGTGCCACCACTAGTATCCAGCATTTT.

The chain has TRBV10-3 and TRBJ2-3, with 11 bases matching TRBD2. Per the germline V gene, CDR1 is ENHRY and CDR2 is SYGVKD. V shed 3 bases, J shed 0 bases, and the junction held 2 bases outside the gene matches. CDR3 length equals 16 residues. The CDR3 nucleotides read TGTGCCATCAGTGAACTAGCGGGGGCTAGCACAGATACGCAGTATTTT. It specifies CAISELAGASTDTQYF.

The rearrangement uses TRBV10-3 and TRBJ1-5, with 7 bases that match TRBD1. The length of the CDR3 is 14 residues. Germline trimming cut 3 bases from V and 7 bases from J; bases unmatched to any gene: 6. Per germline, CDR1 ENHRY and CDR2 SYGVKD. The CDR3, as DNA: TGTGCCATCAGTGATTTCGGACAGGCACAGCCCCAGCATTTT. It specifies CAISDFGQAQPQHF.

The genes are TRBV4-3 and TRBJ1-4; perhaps TRBD1 as D (6 bases). CDR3 length equals 14 residues. Germline lookup yields CDR1 LGHNA and CDR2 YSLEER. Trimming took off 0 bases at V and 13 bases at J, with 15 bases between the two ends. The CDR3: CASSQDWDRGPLFF. The CDR3 coding sequence is TGCGCCAGCAGCCAAGATTGGGATCGGGGGCCACTGTTTTTT.

The rearrangement links TRBV6-5 to TRBJ1-3; 7 bases are shared with TRBD1. The CDR3 length is 15 residues. Germline V gene data show CDR1 as MNHEY and CDR2 as SVGAGI. With V trimmed by 5 bases and J by 1 base, 5 bases remained unmatched. The CDR3 nucleotides read TGTGCCAGCAGTATATCGACAGGGTCTGGAAACACCATATATTTT. Its translation: CASSISTGSGNTIYF.

V usage is TRBV11-2 and J usage is TRBJ2-6; D is perhaps TRBD2 (5 bases). CDR3 length: 16 residues. Per germline, CDR1 SGHAT and CDR2 FQNNGV. The germline V and J ends were trimmed by 1 base and 4 bases, with 11 bases remaining between them. The DNA for the CDR3 is TGTGCCAGCAGCTTAGGACGCACGGGAGGGGCCAACGTCCTGACTTTC. This encodes CASSLGRTGGANVLTF.

The rearrangement uses TRBV27 and TRBJ2-3; TRBD1 is a possible D gene (5 bases). In germline, CDR1 is MNHEY, CDR2 SMNVEV (reference sequence). The V and J ends lost 5 bases and 1 base respectively, with 16 bases between them. This CDR3 is 16 amino acids long. CDR3 amino acids: CASSPQPGWGTDTQYF. CDR3 in DNA: TGTGCCAGCAGTCCCCAACCAGGGTGGGGCACAGATACGCAGTATTTT.

The J gene is TRBJ2-4, the V gene TRBV18, with 10 positions matching TRBD2. CDR1 and CDR2 (germline): KGHSH, LQKENI. CDR3 length: 14 amino acids. J lost 5 bases, V lost 3 bases, and 1 base had no gene match. CDR3 protein: CASSPGLAENIQYF. The CDR3 DNA reads TGTGCCAGCTCACCCGGACTAGCGGAAAACATTCAGTACTTC.

The gene calls are TRBV5-4 and TRBJ2-7; 7 bases fit TRBD1. Germline CDR1 SGHNT, CDR2 YYREEE (reference sequence). The ends lost 5 bases at V and 6 bases at J; junction bases unmatched: 5. This CDR3 has 12 amino acids. CDR3: CASRRDSGEQYF. The CDR3 nucleotides are TGTGCCAGCAGAAGGGACAGCGGCGAGCAGTACTTC. Looking up the rest from reference TRBV5-4 and TRBJ2-7 gives the full variable domain: ETGVTQSPTHLIKTRGQQVTLRCSSQSGHNTVSWYQQALGQGPQFIFQYYREEENGRGNFPPRFSGLQFPNYSSELNVNALELDDSALYLCASRRDSGEQYFGPGTRLTVT.

This clone has only one observation. In the same sample, other DNA sequences code for this CDR3. The chain couples TRBV28 to TRBJ1-5; D unresolved. V lost 2 bases and J 7 bases, leaving 3 bases between the germline ends. CDR3 length equals 11 residues. CDR1 MDHEN and CDR2 SYDVKM come from the germline V gene. Here the CDR3 DNA reads TGTGCCAGCAGTTTACGACAGCCCCAGCATTTT. Protein: CASSLRQPQHF.

This rearrangement joins TRBV4-2 to TRBJ2-3, with 8 positions matching TRBD1. In germline, CDR1 is LGHNA, CDR2 YNFKEQ. Trimming removed 1 base from V and 5 bases from J; junction bases left unmatched: 2. CDR3 length: 14 amino acids. The CDR3 here is CASSQGGQGDTQYF. In DNA form, the CDR3 reads TGTGCCAGCAGCCAAGGCGGACAGGGAGATACGCAGTATTTT.

The table lists this clone with a few counts. The V call is TRBV7-9, the J call TRBJ1-2; a possible D gene is TRBD1 (6 bases). Germline lookup yields CDR1 SEHNR and CDR2 FQNEAQ (reference sequence). The V end was cut by 3 bases, the J end by 6 bases, with 14 bases between. CDR3 length: 14 residues. The chain's CDR3 is CASSLETGINGYTF. CDR3 coding DNA: TGTGCCAGCAGCTTGGAAACAGGGATAAATGGCTACACCTTC.

In DNA form, the CDR3 reads TGTGCCAGCAGTTATGTCACGGGACGAAACACCATATATTTT. It encodes CASSYVTGRNTIYF. The chain has TRBV6-2 or TRBV6-3 and TRBJ1-3; D may be TRBD1 (5 bases). Per germline, CDR1 MNHEY and CDR2 SVGEGT. This CDR3 spans 14 amino acids. Trimming left V 3 bases short and J 5 bases short, with 11 bases between.

The chain combines TRBV19 with TRBJ1-1; 9 positions agree with TRBD1. This CDR3 is built from 15 residues. Germline values: CDR1 LNHDA, CDR2 SQIVND (reference sequence). After removal of 3 bases from V and 3 bases from J, the junction contained 5 bases not matched to a gene. CDR3 DNA: TGTGCCAGTAGTATGGGGACAGGGACGCACACTGAAGCTTTCTTT. This encodes CASSMGTGTHTEAFF.

J is TRBJ1-2 and V is TRBV27; no reliable D call. The V gene's germline CDR1 is MNHEY and CDR2 SMNVEV (reference sequence). The germline V and J ends were trimmed by 5 bases and 6 bases, with 22 bases remaining between them. The CDR3 has 16 amino acids. The CDR3 nucleotides read TGTGCCAGCAGTCCACAAGAAAGCCTAAGGATTAATGGCTACACCTTC. The encoded protein is CASSPQESLRINGYTF.

The chain uses TRBV10-3 and TRBJ1-5; 11 bases line up with TRBD1. The junction had 2 bases not matched to a gene; V was cut back by 5 bases and J by 5 bases. Germline CDR1 and CDR2: ENHRY and SYGVKD. This CDR3 region has 14 residues. Here the CDR3 reads CAISRTGGDQPQHF. CDR3 sequence (DNA): TGTGCCATCAGTCGGACAGGGGGCGATCAGCCCCAGCATTTT.

As for this clone: At one boundary the junction diverges from the germline segment, which might be a read error. In the same sample, other DNA sequences code for this CDR3. The chain employs TRBV30 and TRBJ1-1; perhaps TRBD1 as D (6 bases). This CDR3 is 13 amino acids long. Germline CDR1 and CDR2: GTSNPN and SVGIG (reference sequence). In nucleotides, the CDR3 is TGTGCTTGGAGTCTTACAGGGCGCACTGAAGCTTTCTTT. The encoded protein is CAWSLTGRTEAFF. Combining the CDR3 with reference TRBV30 and TRBJ1-1 gives the whole variable domain SQTIHQWPATLVQPVGSPLSLECTVEGTSNPNLYWYRQAAGRGLQLLFYSVGIGQISSEVPQNLSASRPQDRQFILSSKKLLLSDSGFYLCAWSLTGRTEAFFGQGTRLTVV.

The chain has TRBV7-6 and TRBJ2-2; a weak D match, TRBD2 (5 bases). V lost 2 bases and J lost 2, with 12 bases in between. CDR1 is SGHVS and CDR2 is FNYEAQ in the germline V gene. The CDR3 loop spans 16 amino acids. The CDR3 nucleotides are TGTGCCAGCAGCTTATTTTCCGGGGATAACACCGGGGAGCTGTTTTTT. Protein: CASSLFSGDNTGELFF. The full variable domain, its missing parts supplied by reference TRBV7-6 and TRBJ2-2, is GAGVSQSPRYKVTKRGQDVALRCDPISGHVSLYWYRQALGQGPEFLTYFNYEAQQDKSGLPNDRFSAERPEGSISTLTIQRTEQRDSAMYRCASSLFSGDNTGELFFGEGSRLTVL.